This is a list of T cell receptor beta chains from one sample in a study of shared clonotypes between healthy human individuals. Data came from immunoSEQ multiplex PCR; TCRdb stores just in-frame clones and leaves some out. This sample has about 2 million clones; over 85% occur once, and the top ten carry roughly 1.1%. Sample: naive CD8+ T cells sorted from blood. The receptors were gathered from a man between 18 and 35 years old in good health. Each CDR3 is given with its conserved first and last residue. Each record gives: V gene, J gene, D gene, CDR3 DNA, CDR3 protein. D genes are given only for firm matches.

>TRBV11-2|TRBJ2-1|TRBD2
TGTGCCAGCAGCTTGGCCGGGACTAGTCTTAATGAGCAGTTCTTC
CASSLAGTSLNEQFF
>TRBV7-2|TRBJ2-2|NA
TGTGCCAGCAAAGGAGGGTATGGCACCGGGGAGCTGTTTTTT
CASKGGYGTGELFF
>TRBV5-4|TRBJ2-1|TRBD1
TGTGCCAGCAGCTTGGACAGGGGGCTTAATGAGCAGTTCTTC
CASSLDRGLNEQFF
>TRBV6-5|TRBJ2-3|TRBD2
TGTGCCAGCAGTTCAGCGGGACCACAAACAGATACGCAGTATTTT
CASSSAGPQTDTQYF
>TRBV7-9|TRBJ2-1|NA
TGTGCCAGCAGCTTAGCAATCGGAGAATGGAATGAGCAGTTCTTC
CASSLAIGEWNEQFF
>TRBV10-2|TRBJ2-7|NA
TGCGCCAGCAGTTCCGGCTACGAGCAGTACTTC
CASSSGYEQYF
>TRBV30|TRBJ2-2|NA
TGTGCCTGGAATCCTCTCGGTCCCAACACCGGGGAGCTGTTTTTT
CAWNPLGPNTGELFF
>TRBV4-2|TRBJ2-5|TRBD2
TGTGCCAGCAGCTATCTAGCGGGGGACGATGAGACCCAGTACTTC
CASSYLAGDDETQYF
>TRBV5-3|TRBJ2-1|TRBD2
TGTGCCAGAAGCGAGATTAAGCGGGAATCCCACAATGAGCAGTTCTTC
CARSEIKRESHNEQFF
>TRBV19|TRBJ2-7|NA
TGTGCCAGTAGTATAACGGGGAGCTCCTACGAGCAGTACTTC
CASSITGSSYEQYF
>TRBV6-5|TRBJ2-1|NA
TGTGCCAGCAGTTACGGGCAGGAGGAGGATGAGCAGTTCTTC
CASSYGQEEDEQFF
>TRBV4-1|TRBJ2-7|TRBD2
TGCGCCAGCAGCCTGACTAGCGCGTACGAGCAGTACTTC
CASSLTSAYEQYF
>TRBV7-9|TRBJ2-2|NA
TGTGCCAGCAGCTCCCCTGCGAACACCGGGGAGCTGTTTTTT
CASSSPANTGELFF
>TRBV27|TRBJ1-1|NA
TGTGCCAGCAGTTTAACTGAGAACACTGAAGCTTTCTTT
CASSLTENTEAFF
>TRBV5-1|TRBJ2-1|NA
TGCGCCAGCAGCTTGTCGGGCCCGTACAATGAGCAGTTCTTC
CASSLSGPYNEQFF
>TRBV27|TRBJ1-1|NA
TGTGCCAGCAGTTTAAGCCCAGGGACGGCGAACACTGAAGCTTTCTTT
CASSLSPGTANTEAFF
>TRBV27|TRBJ2-5|NA
TGTGCCAGCAGTCCGTACCAAGGACCCCCAGAAGAGACCCAGTACTTC
CASSPYQGPPEETQYF